This T cell receptor beta chain was profiled in a study of CD8 T cells in Susac syndrome (dated by TCRdb to between 2018 and 2021). Context from the whole study: Among the sequenced Susac syndrome patients, about 6 had clinically active disease and roughly eight were in clinical remission. Susac syndrome patients were therapy-naive, on corticosteroids (some also receiving IVIg), or on IVIg alone at blood withdrawal. Whether CD8+ T cell activation and differentiation in Susac syndrome was antigen driven was tested using repertoire sequencing. CD8+ T cell repertoire clonality was compared between about a dozen healthy donors, roughly 14 Susac syndrome patients and fewer than 19 multiple sclerosis patients.

Peripheral blood CD8+ and CD4+ T cells from healthy donors, Susac syndrome patients and multiple sclerosis patients were profiled using high-throughput TCR beta sequencing. The Susac syndrome patients fulfilled recently defined diagnostic criteria for definite or probable disease. Bulk CD8+ and CD4+ T cells were purified by magnetic negative isolation, whereas CD8+ TEMRA cells were enriched by FACS. Blood was drawn into EDTA tubes, processed within 24 hours, and PBMCs were isolated by density gradient centrifugation. PBMCs intended for TCR sequencing were cryopreserved in liquid nitrogen and thawed later in a water bath at 37 degrees C. The sorted or isolated CD4+, CD8+ and CD8+ TEMRA cells reached a purity of at least 90%. Points the paper makes about the study in general: The number of individuals in the TCR sequencing and HLA analysis was acknowledged as relatively small. Susac syndrome CD8+ repertoires showed clonal expansion, highest in CD8+ TEMRA cells and greater in clinically active than remitting patients. Looking at Susac-specific public clones, the researchers identified some 15 in the total CD8+ repertoire and roughly 5 in the CD8+ TEMRA repertoire.

RNA was extracted using the RNeasy kit, and about 0.5 to 1 ug of the RNA was reverse transcribed with random hexamers. The immunoSEQ multiplex PCR assay, covering 54 Vbeta and 13 Jbeta segments, was used to amplify TCR beta CDR3 regions. PCR amplification bias was corrected using a synthetic template baseline for primer optimization and computational correction. Processing in the source paper ran as follows. Reads were assigned to V, D and J genes according to IMGT and analyzed in immunoSEQ Analyzer, with only productive sequences retained. Clonality was computed as one minus Shannon entropy normalized by log2 of the number of productive unique sequences. Public and private clones were assessed among the 100 most prevalent clones of each patient and control. Clones were defined as Susac-specific when absent from the healthy and MS cohorts, from some 1,100 published viral clones and from other ImmuneACCESS disease sequences. Using fastp trimming at Q25 and MiXCR clonotype assembly, TCRdb reanalyzed the public sequencing data and kept in-frame beta chains. Here each entry gathers all rows of one CDR3 protein and keeps the most common genes and DNA. V and J calls and clone size were set by TCRdb, not the authors. The table for this sample lists about 120,000 distinct CDR3 sequences; about 93% of them were counted only once. The ten most abundant clones make up more than 0.2% of the sample.

Concerning this clonotype itself: Its specific antigen is unknown. The input lacks base qualities; no much larger clone sits a single base away.

Taken from the germline V gene (reference sequence), the CDR1 and CDR2 loops are MNHNY and SVGAGI. The junction shows trimming of 0 bases on V and 6 bases on J, and the gene matches do not reach 7 bases of it. From cysteine to phenylalanine, the CDR3 is 16 amino acids long. This entry keeps only the CDR3 DNA: 48 bases, framed from base 1. This TCR derives from a human donor with Susac syndrome. Material: CD8+ T cells from PBMCs. The chain couples TRBV6-6 to TRBJ2-1, and 8 junctional nucleotides match TRBD2. The nucleotide sequence reads TGTGCCAGCAGTTACTCCTCGGGGGGGGCTTTCAATGAGCAGTTCTTC. It codes for CASSYSSGGAFNEQFF.